The clone carrying this T cell receptor beta chain was observed a handful of times. The data originate from a study of blood T cell repertoires in COVID-19. Background on the study: T cells, B-cell-depleted T cells, or PBMCs provided the cDNA or gDNA that served as material.

CDR1 and CDR2 (germline): LNHDA, SQIVND (reference sequence). This CDR3 spans 13 amino acids. Trimming removed 3 bases at V and 3 bases at J, with 8 bases between. Methods used by the authors: From reference gene primer amplification, estimates of nucleated cell counts were derived. Sequenced by immunoSEQ multiplex PCR; TCRdb stores in-frame clones only, minus some. Clonal size and the V and J genes are those of that table, whereas D and trimming came from the DNA. The sample yields some 300,000 clones, 90% seen once. Seattle enrolled patients during active infection and tracked them longitudinally. This clonotype was obtained from a woman aged 40 to 55 with COVID-19, enrolled during active disease. Sequencing used peripheral blood. The chain links TRBV19 to TRBJ1-1; D is ambiguous. The DNA of the CDR3 is TGTGCCAGTAGTATCAAGACTTACACTGAAGCTTTCTTT. Translated, it gives CASSIKTYTEAFF.